A single TCR beta chain is shown here with its context. These data originate in a study of T cell changes during pregnancy in multiple sclerosis. J was trimmed by 1 base and V by 0 bases; bases with no gene match: 5. The CDR3 length is 16 residues. Germline V gives CDR1 SGDLS, CDR2 YYNGEE. Data came from immunoSEQ multiplex PCR; TCRdb stores just in-frame clones and leaves some out. This sample yields around 39,000 clones, of which approximately 92% are seen a single time; 0.95% to 1.5% belongs to the top ten. The sample consisted of PBMCs (not recorded whether the cells were cultured). The receptor was derived from a female donor with multiple sclerosis, enrolled in a pregnancy study. The V gene is TRBV9, the J gene TRBJ2-7, with TRBD1 matching over 9 bases. This chain's CDR3 is CASSVEWDRASYEQYF. CDR3 in DNA: TGTGCCAGCAGCGTAGAATGGGACAGGGCTTCCTACGAGCAGTACTTC.